The source of this T cell receptor (beta chain) is a study of blood T cell repertoires in COVID-19. About the study: COVID-19 samples from acute and convalescent phases originated in the United States, Italy and Spain.

Authors' analysis steps: By means of reference gene primer amplification, nucleated cell counts were estimated. Data came from immunoSEQ multiplex PCR; TCRdb stores just in-frame clones and leaves some out. V and J calls and clone size are copied from that table; D and trimming were computed from the DNA. The profile covers 150,000 to 200,000 clones, with approximately 92% appearing a single time and 2% to 2.5% taken by the ten largest. The cohort comprised adults aged about 18 to 100 years residing in approximately 25 US areas. Cohorts were determined from participant-reported clinical history. The TCR sequence derives from a woman aged 40 to 55 with acute COVID-19. The sequencing input was PBMCs or T cells enriched from blood (not recorded which).

This CDR3 is CAWSVHTGGGADTQYF. The CDR3 DNA reads TGTGCCTGGAGTGTACATACCGGGGGGGGTGCAGATACGCAGTATTTT. The rearrangement uses TRBV30 and TRBJ2-3; 8 nucleotides agree with TRBD2. The CDR3 length is 16 residues. The V segment lost 0 bases and the J segment 4 bases; nucleotides outside the gene matches: 9. Germline lookup yields CDR1 GTSNPN and CDR2 SVGIG (reference sequence).